The 24 T cell receptor beta chains below come from one sample, sequenced in a study of control samples from healthy donors and cancer patients. Repertoires were generated with immunoSEQ multiplex PCR, while TCRdb's copy carries only in-frame clones and drops some. Among about 140,000 clones listed, approximately 92% were seen once. The sequenced sample consisted of blood. These receptor sequences come from a man aged 30-40 years in good health.

This clone was recorded only once. The chain couples TRBV28 to TRBJ1-3; D is unresolved. Germline V gives CDR1 MDHEN, CDR2 SYDVKM. Trimming took 6 bases from V and 0 from J, leaving 12 bases between them. This CDR3 has 15 residues. The CDR3 loop reads CASRQDGPSGNTIYF. The CDR3 DNA sequence: TGTGCCAGCAGGCAGGACGGACCCTCTGGAAACACCATATATTTT.

This clone was counted a single time. The chain links TRBV5-6 to TRBJ1-5; D is undetermined. The CDR3 totals 13 residues. Germline CDR1 reads SGHDT; CDR2 reads YYEEEE. Trimming took 4 bases from V and 4 from J, leaving 9 bases between them. The CDR3 sequence is CASSPWGNQPQHF. In DNA, the CDR3 is TGTGCCAGCAGCCCTTGGGGAAATCAGCCCCAGCATTTT.

This chain uses TRBV5-4 with TRBJ1-2; TRBD1 aligns across 9 bases. Germline V CDR1 and CDR2: SGHNT, YYREEE (reference sequence). The CDR3 is made up of 14 amino acids. V trimming: 2 bases; J trimming: 3 bases; junction bases outside the gene matches: 2. CDR3 DNA: TGTGCCAGCAGCTTCGACAGGGGGTACTATGGCTACACCTTC. It encodes CASSFDRGYYGYTF.

The rearrangement joins TRBV7-2 to TRBJ2-4, with 7 nucleotides matching TRBD1. CDR1 and CDR2 from the germline V gene are SGHTA and FQGNSA. With V trimmed by 3 bases and J by 6 bases, 8 bases remained unmatched. This CDR3 is 15 amino acids long. This CDR3 reads CASSFNSGQLNIQYF. The CDR3 coding sequence is TGTGCCAGCAGCTTCAACTCGGGACAGTTAAACATTCAGTACTTC.

The V call is TRBV6-1, the J call TRBJ1-4; TRBD1 is a possible D gene (5 bases). The CDR3 runs 16 residues. The V gene's germline CDR1 is MNHNS and CDR2 SASEGT. Trimming stripped 3 bases from V and 6 bases from J, with 17 bases between. The chain's CDR3 is CASSEVYFTQDEKLFF. In nucleotides, the CDR3 is TGTGCCAGCAGTGAGGTGTACTTTACACAGGATGAAAAACTGTTTTTT.

The V gene is TRBV5-4, the J gene TRBJ1-1; unclear D gene. Germline V gene sequence: CDR1 SGHNT, CDR2 YYREEE (reference sequence). The V gene lost 0 bases and the J gene lost 0 bases, with 3 bases spanning the gap. The CDR3 contains 13 residues. The CDR3 here is CASSLDMNTEAFF. CDR3 DNA sequence: TGTGCCAGCAGCTTGGACATGAACACTGAAGCTTTCTTT.

In this sample, this clone turned up once. This chain joins TRBV6-6 and TRBJ1-5; D not certain. The CDR3 length is 13 residues. In germline, CDR1 is MNHNY, CDR2 SVGAGI (reference sequence). Deletions cut 7 bases from V and 2 bases from J, with 9 bases between. The CDR3 nucleotides read TGTGCCAGCAAACTCAGTGGCAATCAGCCCCAGCATTTT. Residues: CASKLSGNQPQHF.

V gene TRBV7-9 combines with J gene TRBJ2-7; D assignment may be TRBD1 or TRBD2 (5 bases each). The CDR3 loop spans 16 amino acids. The germline CDR1 and CDR2 sequences are SEHNR and FQNEAQ (reference sequence). V lost 1 base and J lost 5, with 18 bases in between. Here the CDR3 reads CASSLGPGRVSNEQYF. In DNA, the CDR3 is TGTGCCAGCAGCTTAGGTCCAGGGCGGGTTTCTAACGAGCAGTACTTC.

V is TRBV11-2 and J is TRBJ2-3, with TRBD2 matching 12 bases. The CDR3 is 15 residues long. The junction had 2 bases not matched to a gene; V was cut back by 4 bases and J by 3 bases. In germline, CDR1 is SGHAT, CDR2 FQNNGV. CDR3 coding DNA: TGTGCCAGCAGCTCCGGGACTAGCGGGACAGATACGCAGTATTTT. Residues: CASSSGTSGTDTQYF.

The chain links TRBV27 to TRBJ1-2; D call uncertain. Germline loops: CDR1 MNHEY, CDR2 SMNVEV (reference sequence). Trimming shortened V by 0 bases and J by 8 bases, and 16 bases separated the two germline ends. The CDR3 runs to 15 residues. The CDR3 DNA sequence: TGTGCCAGCAGTTTATCCCCCACGGACGGCTGGGGCTACACCTTC. Protein: CASSLSPTDGWGYTF.

The genes are TRBV19 and TRBJ1-1; D remains ambiguous. The CDR3 sequence is 15 residues long. Between the trimmed V and J ends, which lost 5 bases and 0 bases, there was a span of 13 bases. Germline V gene data show CDR1 as LNHDA and CDR2 as SQIVND (reference sequence). The CDR3 reads CASSPRTYMNTEAFF. The DNA for the CDR3 is TGTGCCAGTAGTCCGCGGACGTATATGAACACTGAAGCTTTCTTT. Drawing the rest from reference TRBV19 and TRBJ1-1, the complete variable domain is DGGITQSPKYLFRKEGQNVTLSCEQNLNHDAMYWYRQDPGQGLRLIYYSQIVNDFQKGDIAEGYSVSREKKESFPLTVTSAQKNPTAFYLCASSPRTYMNTEAFFGQGTRLTVV.

The chain recombines TRBV27 with TRBJ1-2; a possible D gene is TRBD1 (6 bases). Trimming took off 6 bases at V and 6 bases at J, with 23 bases between the two ends. CDR3 length: 16 residues. Germline V gives CDR1 MNHEY, CDR2 SMNVEV (reference sequence). The CDR3 sequence: CASRALTGASSDGYTF. The CDR3 nucleotides are TGTGCCAGCAGGGCCCTGACAGGCGCAAGCTCGGATGGCTACACCTTC.

The chain is built from TRBV28 and TRBJ1-3; the D is unclear. The length of the CDR3 is 16 residues. V was clipped by 6 bases and J by 0 bases, with 15 bases between them. From germline, CDR1 is MDHEN and CDR2 SYDVKM. The CDR3 DNA is TGTGCCAGCAGCATACGGCTCCTGGGCTCTGGAAACACCATATATTTT. As protein: CASSIRLLGSGNTIYF. Filled out from reference TRBV28 and TRBJ1-3, the complete variable domain reads DVKVTQSSRYLVKRTGEKVFLECVQDMDHENMFWYRQDPGLGLRLIYFSYDVKMKEKGDIPEGYSVSREKKERFSLILESASTNQTSMYLCASSIRLLGSGNTIYFGEGSWLTVV.

V and J are TRBV19 and TRBJ1-2; 7 bases align to TRBD1. CDR1 and CDR2 (germline): LNHDA, SQIVND (reference sequence). The CDR3 extends over 15 amino acids. V was pared by 0 bases and J by 8 bases, with 9 bases of the junction left unmatched. The CDR3 loop reads CASSIEEQGMGGYTF. In DNA, the CDR3 is TGTGCCAGTAGTATAGAGGAACAGGGGATGGGCGGCTACACCTTC.

As for this clone: One junction end does not reproduce the germline sequence, and a read error may be involved. This same CDR3 is encoded by further DNA sequences in the sample. The V call is TRBV6-5, the J call TRBJ2-7; no definite D call. The CDR3 covers 14 residues. Germline assignment: CDR1 MNHEY and CDR2 SVGAGI. The CDR3 protein is CASSRAENSYEQYF. CDR3 in DNA: TGCGCCAGCAGTAGGGCCGAAAACTCCTACGAGCAGTACTTC.

The chain recombines TRBV4-1 with TRBJ2-7; 10 nucleotides align to TRBD2. The CDR3 has 17 amino acids. The V gene's germline CDR1 is MGHRA and CDR2 YSYEKL. V lost 1 base and J lost 2; bases outside the gene matches: 8. CDR3 DNA sequence: TGCGCCAGCAGCCAAGGCGCAAAGCGGGAGGGCCCCTACGAGCAGTACTTC. Its translation is CASSQGAKREGPYEQYF.

This chain connects TRBV3-1 (or the pseudogene TRBV3-2) to TRBJ2-7; 12 nucleotides agree with TRBD1. CDR3 size: 16 residues. From germline, CDR1 is LGHDT and CDR2 YNNKEL (reference sequence). The V and J ends lost 3 bases and 6 bases, in that order; junction bases with no gene match: 9. CDR3 region: CASSHLRWDRGPEQYF. Written as DNA, the CDR3 is TGTGCCAGCAGCCACCTACGATGGGACAGGGGGCCCGAGCAGTACTTC.

This clone has only a few counts. The chain carries TRBV5-1 and TRBJ1-4; tentatively, D is TRBD1 (6 bases). Germline loops: CDR1 SGHRS, CDR2 YFSETQ. This CDR3 contains 15 residues. Trimming took off 4 bases at V and 8 bases at J, with 18 bases between the two ends. CDR3 sequence (DNA): TGCGCCAGCAGCGAGGAGGGGGGCAGTTGGGAAAAACTGTTTTTT. This gives the protein CASSEEGGSWEKLFF.

V and J are TRBV2 and TRBJ2-7, with D unresolved. V was shortened by 8 bases and J by 0 bases, with 17 bases between the two germline ends. The CDR3 contains 15 residues. Germline V gives CDR1 SNHLY, CDR2 FYNNEI. The CDR3 DNA is TGTGCCAGCGCCCCGGTAAGTCGGGTCTCCTACGAGCAGTACTTC. Translation gives CASAPVSRVSYEQYF.

The chain uses TRBV7-2 and TRBJ2-5; D is possibly TRBD1 (6 bases). The CDR3 is 13 residues long. Germline values: CDR1 SGHTA, CDR2 FQGNSA. V was trimmed by 8 bases and J by 2 bases, leaving 12 bases between them. CDR3 region: CASGRQVQETQYF. In DNA, the CDR3 is TGTGCCAGCGGGCGACAGGTACAAGAGACCCAGTACTTC.

This clone occurred a few times. V usage is TRBV11-3 and J usage is TRBJ2-5, with 7 bases that match TRBD1. The CDR3 extends over 15 amino acids. V lost 3 bases and J lost 1; bases outside the gene matches: 5. CDR1 SGHNT and CDR2 YENEEA come from the germline V gene. The CDR3 loop reads CASSFGTAFQETQYF. The CDR3 bases are TGTGCCAGCAGCTTCGGGACAGCCTTCCAAGAGACCCAGTACTTC. The entire variable domain, with the rest obtained from reference TRBV11-3 and TRBJ2-5, is as follows: EAGVVQSPRYKIIEKKQPVAFWCNPISGHNTLYWYLQNLGQGPELLIRYENEEAVDDSQLPKDRFSAERLKGVDSTLKIQPAELGDSAVYLCASSFGTAFQETQYFGPGTRLLVL.

The V gene is TRBV5-4, the J gene TRBJ2-3; TRBD2 matches 9 bases. Germline V gene lookup returns CDR1 SGHNT and CDR2 YYREEE (reference sequence). J gave up 2 bases and V 0 bases, and 1 base lay outside the gene matches. The CDR3 has 15 amino acids. The CDR3 nucleotides read TGTGCCAGCAGCTTGGGACTAGCGGCCACAGATACGCAGTATTTT. It yields the protein CASSLGLAATDTQYF.

The J gene is TRBJ1-1, the V gene TRBV6-2 or TRBV6-3; D is unresolved. With 3 bases removed from V and 0 bases from J, the gap between germline ends came to 17 bases. The germline V gene has CDR1 MNHEY and CDR2 SVGEGT. There are 17 residues in the CDR3. As DNA, the CDR3 is TGTGCCAGCAGTTATAGGCTCGGTTCATCTATGAACACTGAAGCTTTCTTT. This gives the protein CASSYRLGSSMNTEAFF.

This chain connects TRBV7-8 to TRBJ2-7; D unresolved. CDR1 and CDR2 from the germline V gene are SGHVS and FQNEAQ. V was clipped by 1 base and J by 7 bases, with 11 bases between them. The CDR3 length is 13 residues. The CDR3, as DNA: TGTGCCAGCAGCTTAGACCCGTTGGGAGAGCAGTACTTC. It encodes CASSLDPLGEQYF.